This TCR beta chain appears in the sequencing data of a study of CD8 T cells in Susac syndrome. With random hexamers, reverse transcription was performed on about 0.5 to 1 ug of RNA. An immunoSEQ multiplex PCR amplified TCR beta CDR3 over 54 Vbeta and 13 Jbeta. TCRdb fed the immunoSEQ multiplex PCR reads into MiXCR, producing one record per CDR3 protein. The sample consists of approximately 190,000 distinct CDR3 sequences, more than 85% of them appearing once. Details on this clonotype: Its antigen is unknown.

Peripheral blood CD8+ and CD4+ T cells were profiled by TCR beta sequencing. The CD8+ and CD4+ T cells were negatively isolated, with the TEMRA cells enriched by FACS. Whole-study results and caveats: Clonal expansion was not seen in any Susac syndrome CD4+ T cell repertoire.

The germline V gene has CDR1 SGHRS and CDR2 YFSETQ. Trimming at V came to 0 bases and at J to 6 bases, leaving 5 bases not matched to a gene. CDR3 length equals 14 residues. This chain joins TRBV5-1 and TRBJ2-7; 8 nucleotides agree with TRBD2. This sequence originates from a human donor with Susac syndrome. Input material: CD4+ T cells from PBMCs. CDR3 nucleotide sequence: TGCGCCAGCAGCTTGGACGGGGGGGCCACCGAGCAGTACTTC. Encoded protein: CASSLDGGATEQYF.